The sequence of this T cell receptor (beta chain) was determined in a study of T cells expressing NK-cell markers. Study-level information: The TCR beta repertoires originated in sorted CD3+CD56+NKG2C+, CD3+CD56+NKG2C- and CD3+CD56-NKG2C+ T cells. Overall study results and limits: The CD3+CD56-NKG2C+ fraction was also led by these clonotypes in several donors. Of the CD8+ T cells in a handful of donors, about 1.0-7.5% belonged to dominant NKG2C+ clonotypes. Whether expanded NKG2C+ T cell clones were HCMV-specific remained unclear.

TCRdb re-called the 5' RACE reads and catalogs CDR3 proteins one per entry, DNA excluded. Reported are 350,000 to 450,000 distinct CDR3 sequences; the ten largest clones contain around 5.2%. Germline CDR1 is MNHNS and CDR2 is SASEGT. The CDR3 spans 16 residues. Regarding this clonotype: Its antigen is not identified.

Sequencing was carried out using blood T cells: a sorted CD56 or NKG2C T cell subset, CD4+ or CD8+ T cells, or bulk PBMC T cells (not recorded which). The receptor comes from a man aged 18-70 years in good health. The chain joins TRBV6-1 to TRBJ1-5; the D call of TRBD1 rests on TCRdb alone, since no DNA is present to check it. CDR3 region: CASSPGQGSSNQPQHF.